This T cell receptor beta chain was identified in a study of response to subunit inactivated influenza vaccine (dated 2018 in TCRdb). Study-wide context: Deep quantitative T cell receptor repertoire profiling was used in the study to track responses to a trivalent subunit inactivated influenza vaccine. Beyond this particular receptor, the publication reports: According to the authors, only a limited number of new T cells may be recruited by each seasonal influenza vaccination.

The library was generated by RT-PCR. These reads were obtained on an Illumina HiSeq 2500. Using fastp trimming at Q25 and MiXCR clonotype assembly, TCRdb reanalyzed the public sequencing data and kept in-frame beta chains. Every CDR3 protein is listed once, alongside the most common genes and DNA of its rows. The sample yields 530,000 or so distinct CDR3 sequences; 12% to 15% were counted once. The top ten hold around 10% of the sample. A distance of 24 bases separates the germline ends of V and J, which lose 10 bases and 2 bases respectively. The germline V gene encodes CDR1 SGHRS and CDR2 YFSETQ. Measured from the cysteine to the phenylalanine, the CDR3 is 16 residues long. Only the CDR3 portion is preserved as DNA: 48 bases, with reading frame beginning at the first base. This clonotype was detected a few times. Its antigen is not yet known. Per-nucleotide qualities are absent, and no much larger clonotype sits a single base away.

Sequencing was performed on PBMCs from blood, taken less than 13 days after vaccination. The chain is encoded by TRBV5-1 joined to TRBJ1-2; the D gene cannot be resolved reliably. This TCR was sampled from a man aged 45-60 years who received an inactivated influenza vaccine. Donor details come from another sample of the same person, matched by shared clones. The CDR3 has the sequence CAGPVHKFDKNYGYTF. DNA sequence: TGCGCCGGTCCCGTGCACAAGTTCGACAAGAACTATGGCTACACCTTC.